The 17 T cell receptor beta chains given below trace back to one sample, sequenced in a study of T cells in localized non-small cell lung cancer. The repertoire was sequenced with immunoSEQ multiplex PCR; TCRdb's copy has only in-frame clones and lacks some. The sample has fewer than 35,000 clones, under 90% seen once. The material sequenced was peripheral blood, taken before any cancer treatment. These receptors were obtained from a man between 40 and 70 years old with stage I lung adenocarcinoma.

This chain uses TRBV6-6 with TRBJ2-2, with D uncertain. Per the germline V gene, CDR1 is MNHNY and CDR2 is SVGAGI (reference sequence). This CDR3 contains 14 residues. Trimming removed 7 bases from V and 6 bases from J, with 15 bases in between. CDR3 residues: CASTQSRAAGELFF. CDR3 DNA sequence: TGTGCCAGCACCCAGAGTAGGGCGGCCGGGGAGCTGTTTTTT.

V usage is TRBV2 and J usage is TRBJ2-1, with TRBD1 identical over 8 bases. With V trimmed by 8 bases and J by 7 bases, 4 bases remained unmatched. The length of the CDR3 is 12 residues. Germline values: CDR1 SNHLY, CDR2 FYNNEI. The CDR3 DNA is TGTGCCAGCTGGACAGGGAGGAATGAGCAGTTCTTC. It translates to CASWTGRNEQFF.

The chain joins TRBV6-5 to TRBJ2-7; D is perhaps TRBD2 (6 bases). The germline V and J ends were trimmed by 0 bases and 5 bases, with 14 bases remaining between them. The CDR3 sequence is 15 residues long. In germline, CDR1 is MNHEY, CDR2 SVGAGI. The DNA for the CDR3 is TGTGCCAGCAGTTACTCGACATTACTAGCAGACGAGCAGTACTTC. Protein: CASSYSTLLADEQYF.

The V call is TRBV6-1, the J call TRBJ2-2, with D unresolved. The V gene's germline CDR1 is MNHNS and CDR2 SASEGT. The ends were cut back, 2 bases at V and 5 bases at J, with 6 bases in the middle. This CDR3 contains 13 residues. In nucleotides, the CDR3 is TGTGCCAGCAGTGAAACTCGTACCGGGGAGCTGTTTTTT. Encoded protein: CASSETRTGELFF.

The chain uses TRBV18 and TRBJ1-4; the D gene is possibly TRBD1 (5 bases). Germline V gene data show CDR1 as KGHSH and CDR2 as LQKENI. Trimming took 5 bases from V and 0 from J, leaving 10 bases between them. This CDR3 region has 15 residues. Written as DNA, the CDR3 is TGTGCCAGCTCATTGACGGGGGCAACTAATGAAAAACTGTTTTTT. Translating gives CASSLTGATNEKLFF.

This clone was observed a few times. The chain recombines TRBV27 with TRBJ1-2, with TRBD1 matching over 7 bases. This CDR3 region has 14 residues. The V segment lost 5 bases and the J segment 4 bases; nucleotides outside the gene matches: 7. CDR1 is MNHEY, CDR2 SMNVEV, per germline (reference sequence). The CDR3 reads CASSPGAGGYGYTF. CDR3 DNA: TGTGCCAGCAGTCCCGGGGCAGGGGGCTATGGCTACACCTTC.

The chain carries TRBV27 and TRBJ1-6, with 7 bases lining up with TRBD1. Trimming cost V 3 bases and J 10 bases; bases outside gene matches: 9. The CDR3 is 15 residues long. Germline lookup yields CDR1 MNHEY and CDR2 SMNVEV (reference sequence). CDR3: CASSFGKGAGSPLHF. The CDR3 DNA follows: TGTGCCAGCAGTTTCGGGAAGGGGGCAGGCTCACCCCTCCACTTT.

DNA of the CDR3: TGCGCCAGCAGCAGCAATGGGGGCAGGACTGAAGCTTTCTTT. This translates into CASSSNGGRTEAFF. The chain is built from TRBV5-1 and TRBJ1-1; D is perhaps TRBD1 (6 bases). Trimming removed 4 bases from V and 5 bases from J, with 15 bases in between. CDR1 is SGHRS and CDR2 is YFSETQ in the germline V gene. The CDR3 length is 14 residues.

V and J are TRBV13 and TRBJ2-7; 9 nucleotides match TRBD1. The trim removed 7 bases at V and 3 bases at J, leaving 10 bases unmatched. Germline V gene sequence: CDR1 PRHDT, CDR2 FYEKMQ (reference sequence). The CDR3 contains 15 residues. The CDR3 DNA reads TGTGCCAGCACCGAATCCGGGACAGGGTTCTACGAGCAGTACTTC. Protein product: CASTESGTGFYEQYF.

This sequence joins TRBV28 and TRBJ2-7; the match to TRBD1 covers 9 bases. V lost 6 bases to trimming and J lost 4 bases; unmatched junction nucleotides: 7. This CDR3 spans 14 amino acids. The germline V gene has CDR1 MDHEN and CDR2 SYDVKM. DNA of the CDR3: TGTGCCAGCAGCCCCGGGACAGGGTTTTACGAGCAGTACTTC. This sequence encodes CASSPGTGFYEQYF.

V is TRBV9 and J is TRBJ1-2, with 7 nucleotides matching TRBD1. V trimming: 4 bases; J trimming: 2 bases; junction bases outside the gene matches: 5. The CDR3 consists of 14 residues. Germline V gives CDR1 SGDLS, CDR2 YYNGEE. CDR3 loop: CASSPGTANYGYTF. CDR3 nucleotides: TGTGCCAGCAGCCCCGGGACAGCCAACTATGGCTACACCTTC.

The chain has TRBV18 and TRBJ1-2; D gene ambiguous. The germline V and J ends were trimmed by 5 bases and 3 bases, with 4 bases remaining between them. Germline CDR1 KGHSH, CDR2 LQKENI. The CDR3 length is 11 residues. The CDR3 nucleotides are TGTGCCAGCTCATCGGACTATGGCTACACCTTC. Translation: CASSSDYGYTF.

The J gene is TRBJ2-4, the V gene TRBV23-1; tentatively, D is TRBD1 or TRBD2 (5 bases each). TRBV23-1 is flagged as an ORF with uncertain function. V lost 11 bases and J 0 bases, leaving 20 bases between the germline ends. The CDR3 has 16 amino acids. CDR3 loop: CAGGSRVYLAKNIQYF. DNA of the CDR3: TGCGCCGGGGGATCCAGGGTATACTTAGCCAAAAACATTCAGTACTTC.

The rearrangement joins TRBV29-1 to TRBJ1-5; tentative D call: TRBD1 (5 bases). The CDR3 runs 14 residues. Germline V CDR1 and CDR2: SQVTM, ANQGSEA. Trimming cost V 6 bases and J 1 base, with 13 bases left between them. This CDR3 reads CSVSSGTSNQPQHF. The CDR3 region has the DNA TGCAGCGTGTCCTCCGGGACCAGCAATCAGCCCCAGCATTTT. Filled out from reference TRBV29-1 and TRBJ1-5, the complete variable domain reads SAVISQKPSRDICQRGTSLTIQCQVDSQVTMMFWYRQQPGQSLTLIATANQGSEATYESGFVIDKFPISRPNLTFSTLTVSNMSPEDSSIYLCSVSSGTSNQPQHFGDGTRLSIL.

V is TRBV2 and J is TRBJ1-5, with 8 bases identical to TRBD1. This CDR3 region has 15 residues. The junction had 13 bases not matched to a gene; V was cut back by 4 bases and J by 11 bases. From germline, CDR1 is SNHLY and CDR2 FYNNEI. The CDR3 here is CASSVGQGSGGAQHF. The CDR3 bases are TGTGCCAGCAGTGTCGGACAGGGATCCGGTGGGGCCCAGCATTTT.

The chain combines TRBV19 with TRBJ1-1; maybe TRBD1 (5 bases). Trimming shortened V by 5 bases and J by 1 base, and 8 bases separated the two germline ends. Germline assignment: CDR1 LNHDA and CDR2 SQIVND (reference sequence). The CDR3 runs 13 residues. CDR3 residues: CASSVGTNTEAFF. CDR3 DNA: TGTGCCAGTAGTGTTGGGACGAACACTGAAGCTTTCTTT.

This clone was found once. The chain carries TRBV7-6 and TRBJ1-1; 7 bases are shared with TRBD1. Germline V gene sequence: CDR1 SGHVS, CDR2 FNYEAQ. J was trimmed by 1 base and V by 0 bases; bases with no gene match: 11. The CDR3 runs to 18 residues. The CDR3 spells CASSLAVSGGSENTEAFF. CDR3 nucleotide sequence: TGTGCCAGCAGCTTAGCGGTGTCAGGGGGTTCGGAGAACACTGAAGCTTTCTTT. Full variable domain (missing parts from reference TRBV7-6 and TRBJ1-1): GAGVSQSPRYKVTKRGQDVALRCDPISGHVSLYWYRQALGQGPEFLTYFNYEAQQDKSGLPNDRFSAERPEGSISTLTIQRTEQRDSAMYRCASSLAVSGGSENTEAFFGQGTRLTVV.